A selection of T cell receptor beta chains follows, all from one sample in a study of breast tumors, draining lymph nodes, adjacent tissues. One entry per CDR3 protein, called by TCRdb with MiXCR from the multiplex PCR reads. The sample includes 150,000 to 200,000 distinct CDR3 sequences, roughly 30% seen only once; the top ten take around 4.5%. Sequencing was done on a sample of axillary lymph node tissue. These receptor sequences come from a female donor with breast cancer. Some clones in this sample may be carry-over from other donors' samples. The CDR3 runs from the conserved cysteine through the conserved F or W. The D gene is left open where the match is weak. Some rows mark clone size as missing; the rest say once, few, many or name a class of expanded clone.

CDR3 DNA: TGTGCCAGCAGTCAGGGACTAGCGGGGGGCTGGGAGACCCAGTACTTC
CDR3 protein: CASSQGLAGGWETQYF
J gene: TRBJ2-5
clone size: -
V gene: TRBV27
D gene: TRBD2

CDR3 DNA: TGTGCCAGCAGCTTGTACGCCGCGGCCAACGTCCTGACTTTC
CDR3 protein: CASSLYAAANVLTF
J gene: TRBJ2-6
clone size: -
V gene: TRBV5-4
D gene: -

CDR3 DNA: TGTGCCAGCAGTTCCTCGGGGGGGACAGGGGTTCAGCCCCAGCATTTT
CDR3 protein: CASSSSGGTGVQPQHF
J gene: TRBJ1-5
clone size: -
V gene: TRBV6-5
D gene: TRBD1

CDR3 DNA: TGCAGCGTTCGTGGTATTAACACTGAAGCTTTCTTT
CDR3 protein: CSVRGINTEAFF
J gene: TRBJ1-1
clone size: -
V gene: TRBV29-1
D gene: -

CDR3 DNA: TGCAGTGCACGGACAGGCGCTGGCAAAAACATTCAGTACTTC
CDR3 protein: CSARTGAGKNIQYF
J gene: TRBJ2-4
clone size: few
V gene: TRBV20-1
D gene: TRBD1

CDR3 DNA: TGTGCCACCAGCAGGGACCCTTCAGGTGGGGCCAACGTCCTGACTTTC
CDR3 protein: CATSRDPSGGANVLTF
J gene: TRBJ2-6
clone size: many
V gene: TRBV15
D gene: -

CDR3 DNA: TGTGCCATCGGACTAGCGGGAGTCACCGGGGAGCTGTTTTTT
CDR3 protein: CAIGLAGVTGELFF
J gene: TRBJ2-2
clone size: -
V gene: TRBV2
D gene: TRBD2

CDR3 DNA: TGTGCCAGCAGGGATCATAGTGGATCCGGGGAGCTGTTTTTT
CDR3 protein: CASRDHSGSGELFF
J gene: TRBJ2-2
clone size: many
V gene: TRBV12-3/TRBV12-4
D gene: -

CDR3 DNA: TGTGCTAGTGGTCGGACTAGCGGGAGAGATAGGGAGACCCAGTACTTC
CDR3 protein: CASGRTSGRDRETQYF
J gene: TRBJ2-5
clone size: many
V gene: TRBV12-5
D gene: TRBD2

CDR3 DNA: TGTGCCAGCAGCATAAACAGGGGTGGAGATACGCAGTATTTT
CDR3 protein: CASSINRGGDTQYF
J gene: TRBJ2-3
clone size: many
V gene: TRBV11-3
D gene: TRBD1

CDR3 DNA: TGTGCCACTAAGTCGGACAGGGGGGCCTACGAGCAGTACTTT
CDR3 protein: CATKSDRGAYEQYF
J gene: TRBJ2-7
clone size: many
V gene: TRBV19
D gene: TRBD1

CDR3 DNA: TGTGCCAGCAGTCACCGAGGGGGGGGGACAGGGCGTAATTCACCCCTCCACTTT
CDR3 protein: CASSHRGGGTGRNSPLHF
J gene: TRBJ1-6
clone size: -
V gene: TRBV13
D gene: TRBD1

CDR3 DNA: TGTGCCACCAGTGAGTGGGGACTAGCGGGGGAGACCCAGTACTTC
CDR3 protein: CATSEWGLAGETQYF
J gene: TRBJ2-5
clone size: many
V gene: TRBV24-1
D gene: TRBD2

CDR3 DNA: TGCAGAGTTGAAGTAGCGGGGGGGCCGAAGGACTCACCCCTCCACTTT
CDR3 protein: CRVEVAGGPKDSPLHF
J gene: TRBJ1-6
clone size: -
V gene: TRBV29-1
D gene: -

CDR3 DNA: TGTGCCAGCAGCGGGGACCTGGTGGGGGGAGACGCCTACAATGAGCAGTTCTTC
CDR3 protein: CASSGDLVGGDAYNEQFF
J gene: TRBJ2-1
clone size: few
V gene: TRBV7-9
D gene: -

CDR3 DNA: TGTGCTAGCAGCTTAGGGACAGGGGGCTCTATGATGCACAATGAGCAGTTCTTC
CDR3 protein: CASSLGTGGSMMHNEQFF
J gene: TRBJ2-1
clone size: -
V gene: TRBV7-6
D gene: TRBD1

CDR3 DNA: TGCGCCAGCAGCTTAGGTCTGATCTCAGATACGCAGTATTTT
CDR3 protein: CASSLGLISDTQYF
J gene: TRBJ2-3
clone size: many
V gene: TRBV5-1
D gene: -

CDR3 DNA: TGTGCCACCAGTGATTATCACGGGGAGCTGTTTTTT
CDR3 protein: CATSDYHGELFF
J gene: TRBJ2-2
clone size: -
V gene: TRBV24-1
D gene: -

CDR3 DNA: TGTGCCAGCAGTAGTCTAGCGGGGCGGTACAATGAGCGGTTCTTC
CDR3 protein: CASSSLAGRYNERFF
J gene: TRBJ2-1
clone size: -
V gene: TRBV5-4
D gene: TRBD2

CDR3 DNA: TGCAGTGCTAGAGATATCGGTTACGGGGAGCTGTTTTTT
CDR3 protein: CSARDIGYGELFF
J gene: TRBJ2-2
clone size: many
V gene: TRBV20-1
D gene: -

CDR3 DNA: TGTGCCAGTAGTATATCGGGTTCCGGCTACACCTTC
CDR3 protein: CASSISGSGYTF
J gene: TRBJ1-2
clone size: many
V gene: TRBV19
D gene: -

CDR3 DNA: TGCAGTGCCCACCCAAGGGAGGGTTCGAGGGAGACCCAGTACTTC
CDR3 protein: CSAHPREGSRETQYF
J gene: TRBJ2-5
clone size: many
V gene: TRBV20-1
D gene: TRBD2

CDR3 DNA: TGTGCCAGCAGCTTAAGGGGGGCCGGGTACAATGAGCAGTTCTTC
CDR3 protein: CASSLRGAGYNEQFF
J gene: TRBJ2-1
clone size: -
V gene: TRBV7-2
D gene: -

CDR3 DNA: TGTGCCAGCGCAGGGATCATCGAAGGGTCACCCCTCCACTTT
CDR3 protein: CASAGIIEGSPLHF
J gene: TRBJ1-6
clone size: -
V gene: TRBV6-5
D gene: -

CDR3 DNA: TGTGCCATCGGTGTAGCGGGGGGACGGAACACCGGGGAGCTGTTTTTT
CDR3 protein: CAIGVAGGRNTGELFF
J gene: TRBJ2-2
clone size: -
V gene: TRBV10-3
D gene: TRBD2

CDR3 DNA: TGTGCCAGTAGCTCGGGGGTATTCAATCAGCCCCAGCATTTT
CDR3 protein: CASSSGVFNQPQHF
J gene: TRBJ1-5
clone size: many
V gene: TRBV19
D gene: -

CDR3 DNA: TGTGCCTGGAGTGTCGGGACTAGCGGGAACAATGAGCAGTTCTTC
CDR3 protein: CAWSVGTSGNNEQFF
J gene: TRBJ2-1
clone size: many
V gene: TRBV30
D gene: TRBD2

CDR3 DNA: TGTGCCAGCAGGATGTACCAAGAGACCCAGTACTTC
CDR3 protein: CASRMYQETQYF
J gene: TRBJ2-5
clone size: many
V gene: TRBV2
D gene: -

CDR3 DNA: TGCAGTGCTAGATCGGCCTGGGGATTACATGAAAAACTGTTTTTT
CDR3 protein: CSARSAWGLHEKLFF
J gene: TRBJ1-4
clone size: -
V gene: TRBV20-1
D gene: -

CDR3 DNA: TGTGCCAGCTCACCAGTACATGGACAGTTAAAAGAGACCCAGTACTTC
CDR3 protein: CASSPVHGQLKETQYF
J gene: TRBJ2-5
clone size: many
V gene: TRBV18
D gene: -

CDR3 DNA: TGCAGTGCTTCCGTCGGGGGGGGTCGTTACAATGAGCAGTTCTTC
CDR3 protein: CSASVGGGRYNEQFF
J gene: TRBJ2-1
clone size: many
V gene: TRBV20-1
D gene: TRBD2

CDR3 DNA: TGTGCCAGCAGCCAGACGCAAAACATTCAGTACTTC
CDR3 protein: CASSQTQNIQYF
J gene: TRBJ2-4
clone size: many
V gene: TRBV4-2
D gene: -

CDR3 DNA: TGTGCCAGTACCTCCTCTGGGGCCAACGTCCTGACTTTC
CDR3 protein: CASTSSGANVLTF
J gene: TRBJ2-6
clone size: many
V gene: TRBV19
D gene: -

CDR3 DNA: TGTGCCAGTAGTCCCGAGGGGAGTCGCGAGCAGTACTTC
CDR3 protein: CASSPEGSREQYF
J gene: TRBJ2-7
clone size: many
V gene: TRBV19
D gene: -

CDR3 DNA: TGCAGTGCTCTCCCGACAGGACCCCTCTACAATGAGCAGTTCTTC
CDR3 protein: CSALPTGPLYNEQFF
J gene: TRBJ2-1
clone size: many
V gene: TRBV20-1
D gene: -

CDR3 DNA: TGTGCCAGCACCTCCAGGGACACCGGGGAGCTGTTTTTT
CDR3 protein: CASTSRDTGELFF
J gene: TRBJ2-2
clone size: -
V gene: TRBV9
D gene: -

CDR3 DNA: TGTGCCAGCAGCCCGGGACAGGGCTCTAGCGGAGTATACAATGAGCAGTTCTTC
CDR3 protein: CASSPGQGSSGVYNEQFF
J gene: TRBJ2-1
clone size: many
V gene: TRBV12-3/TRBV12-4
D gene: TRBD1

CDR3 DNA: TGTGCCAGCAGCTTAGATAGCGGGGGCACAGATACGCAGTATTTT
CDR3 protein: CASSLDSGGTDTQYF
J gene: TRBJ2-3
clone size: many
V gene: TRBV7-2
D gene: TRBD2

CDR3 DNA: TGTGCCAGTAGTATTTCTGGGGGCGCCACCTACGAGCAGTACTTC
CDR3 protein: CASSISGGATYEQYF
J gene: TRBJ2-7
clone size: many
V gene: TRBV19
D gene: -

CDR3 DNA: TGCAGTGCTAGACAGGGGGCAGATACGCAGTATTTT
CDR3 protein: CSARQGADTQYF
J gene: TRBJ2-3
clone size: -
V gene: TRBV20-1
D gene: TRBD1

CDR3 DNA: TGTGCCAGCAGTTTAGCGGGAGGGGAAGACACAGATACGCAGTATTTT
CDR3 protein: CASSLAGGEDTDTQYF
J gene: TRBJ2-3
clone size: many
V gene: TRBV7-9
D gene: TRBD2

CDR3 DNA: TGCGCCAGCAGTGGAGGACTAGCGGGAGCTTACGAGCAGTACTTC
CDR3 protein: CASSGGLAGAYEQYF
J gene: TRBJ2-7
clone size: many
V gene: TRBV10-2
D gene: TRBD2

CDR3 DNA: TGCAGTGCTACCCAACTCGGGGATACGCAGTATTTT
CDR3 protein: CSATQLGDTQYF
J gene: TRBJ2-3
clone size: medium-sized
V gene: TRBV20-1
D gene: -

CDR3 DNA: TGTGCCAGCAGCCAAGGAGGGGGGACGCCTGAAGCTTTCTTT
CDR3 protein: CASSQGGGTPEAFF
J gene: TRBJ1-1
clone size: -
V gene: TRBV14
D gene: -

CDR3 DNA: TGTGCCAGCAGCTTAGTTAGGAGCTTCTACAATGAGCAGCTCTTC
CDR3 protein: CASSLVRSFYNEQLF
J gene: TRBJ2-1
clone size: -
V gene: TRBV7-2
D gene: -

CDR3 DNA: TGTGCCAGCAGCATGGGACAGCATAATTCACCCCTCCACTTT
CDR3 protein: CASSMGQHNSPLHF
J gene: TRBJ1-6
clone size: many
V gene: TRBV11-3
D gene: TRBD1

CDR3 DNA: TGTGCCAGCAGTCACCCGGGACTCGGGGAGCTGTTTTTT
CDR3 protein: CASSHPGLGELFF
J gene: TRBJ2-2
clone size: -
V gene: TRBV6-2/TRBV6-3
D gene: -

CDR3 DNA: TGTGCCAGCAGTGTCGATCGTCGGGGGCGCGACTATGGCTACACCTTC
CDR3 protein: CASSVDRRGRDYGYTF
J gene: TRBJ1-2
clone size: many
V gene: TRBV6-1
D gene: -

CDR3 DNA: TGTGCCTGGGAATTGAATGAGCAGTTCTTC
CDR3 protein: CAWELNEQFF
J gene: TRBJ2-1
clone size: many
V gene: TRBV30
D gene: -

CDR3 DNA: TGTACCAGCAGTCCCGACAGGGGGCTTTATCTTGGTAATGAAAAACTGTTTTTT
CDR3 protein: CTSSPDRGLYLGNEKLFF
J gene: TRBJ1-4
clone size: -
V gene: TRBV19
D gene: TRBD1

CDR3 DNA: TGTGCCAGCAGTTACTCGAAAGGGTCTAGCTATGGCTACACCTTC
CDR3 protein: CASSYSKGSSYGYTF
J gene: TRBJ1-2
clone size: -
V gene: TRBV6-5
D gene: -

CDR3 DNA: TGTGCCAGCAGCCTCCTCGGGACAGGCCGGAACACTGAAGCTTTCTTT
CDR3 protein: CASSLLGTGRNTEAFF
J gene: TRBJ1-1
clone size: -
V gene: TRBV5-8
D gene: TRBD1

CDR3 DNA: TGTGCCAGCAGTCCCGTAATGAACACTGAAGCTTTCTTT
CDR3 protein: CASSPVMNTEAFF
J gene: TRBJ1-1
clone size: -
V gene: TRBV6-1
D gene: -

CDR3 DNA: TGTGCCAGCAGCTCTACAGGGTACGACAATGAGCAGTTCTTC
CDR3 protein: CASSSTGYDNEQFF
J gene: TRBJ2-1
clone size: many
V gene: TRBV5-5
D gene: -

CDR3 DNA: TGTGCCATCAGTGAGTCCACAGATACGCAGTATTTT
CDR3 protein: CAISESTDTQYF
J gene: TRBJ2-3
clone size: many
V gene: TRBV10-3
D gene: -

CDR3 DNA: TGTGCCAGCAGTCACGGGGGGGGCCGTAATGAAAAACTGTTTTTT
CDR3 protein: CASSHGGGRNEKLFF
J gene: TRBJ1-4
clone size: -
V gene: TRBV6-5
D gene: -

CDR3 DNA: TGTGCCAGTAGTATAGGCAGCTACGACCCCTACGAGCAGTACTTC
CDR3 protein: CASSIGSYDPYEQYF
J gene: TRBJ2-7
clone size: many
V gene: TRBV19
D gene: -

CDR3 DNA: TGTGCTAGTGGTTTCATCCCCGGGCGCAATCAGCCCCAGCATTTT
CDR3 protein: CASGFIPGRNQPQHF
J gene: TRBJ1-5
clone size: -
V gene: TRBV12-5
D gene: -

CDR3 DNA: TGTGCCAGCAGGAGATTACAGGGGGAGACCCAGTACTTC
CDR3 protein: CASRRLQGETQYF
J gene: TRBJ2-5
clone size: -
V gene: TRBV27
D gene: TRBD1